The sequence of this TCR beta chain was determined in a study of blood T cell repertoires in COVID-19. The CDR3 is made up of 14 amino acids. CDR1 and CDR2 (germline): SGDLS, YYNGEE. Deletions cut 1 base from V and 4 bases from J, with 9 bases between. The authors' processing: It was from reference gene primer amplification that nucleated cell counts were estimated. The protocol was immunoSEQ multiplex PCR, while the TCRdb copy is restricted to in-frame clones and leaves out a portion. The V and J calls and clone size come from that table; D and trimming were worked out from the DNA. In the table there are approximately 100,000 clones, about 90% of which are singletons.

The chain carries TRBV9 and TRBJ1-5; a possible D gene is TRBD1 (6 bases). The sample taken for sequencing was peripheral blood. The sequence was obtained from a woman aged 25 to 39 with acute or convalescent COVID-19. In DNA form, the CDR3 reads TGTGCCAGCAGCGTATCAGGGGATAATCAGCCCCAGCATTTT. This gives the protein CASSVSGDNQPQHF.